This is a list of T cell receptor beta chains from one sample in a study of shared clonotypes between healthy human individuals. Sequencing used immunoSEQ multiplex PCR; TCRdb keeps in-frame clones, though not all of them. The data show about 2.1 million clones, about 93% seen once. The specimen sequenced was naive CD8+ T cells from PBMCs. These receptors came from a man aged 18 to 29 in good health. Some clones in this sample may be carry-over from other donors' samples. CDR3s include the opening cysteine and the closing phenylalanine or tryptophan.

>TRBJ1-2|TRBV28
CASSADSYGYTF
>TRBJ1-3|TRBV28
CASSKDRGHFGDTIYF
>TRBJ2-1|TRBV11-2
CASSFGTSGYNEQFF
>TRBJ2-7|TRBV4-3
CASSQDLAGGGYEQYF
>TRBJ1-2|TRBV27
CASGAGPGASGYTF
>TRBJ1-1|TRBV4-1
CASSQEPWMSTEAFF
>TRBJ2-6|TRBV7-6
CASSKYSGANVLTF
>TRBJ2-1|TRBV27
CASSPGLVHEQFF
>TRBJ1-2|TRBV29-1
CSVGELDGYTF
>TRBJ2-7|TRBV11-2
CASSLGAGRAYEQYF
>TRBJ2-2|TRBV4-2
CASSQDRTGLIGTGELFF
>TRBJ1-1|TRBV27
CASSGLRNTEAFF
>TRBJ1-1|TRBV28
CASSARPANTEAFF
>TRBJ2-1|TRBV2
CASSDETSGEQFF
>TRBJ1-2|TRBV7-9
CASRLDSTNYGYTF
>TRBJ2-1|TRBV27
CASSFSSSYNEQFF
>TRBJ2-5|TRBV28
CASSLWDRSAQETQYF